This is a list of T cell receptor beta chains from one sample in a study of blood T cell repertoires in COVID-19. Here immunoSEQ multiplex PCR was the method, and the copy in TCRdb shows in-frame clones only, minus some. The table lists 65,000 to 90,000 clones, around 88% of them singletons. The source material was peripheral blood. These receptor sequences come from a man aged 25-40 years with acute or convalescent COVID-19. The CDR3 runs from the conserved cysteine through the conserved F or W. The D gene is left open where the match is weak. Size is stated for part of the rows, as once, few or many counts, or as a class when the clone is expanded.

TRBV7-9	TRBJ2-3	TRBD2	few	CASSETSGSSTDTQYF	TGTGCCAGCAGCGAGACTAGCGGGAGTTCTACAGATACGCAGTATTTT
TRBV6-6	TRBJ1-4	-	-	CASSAGYEKLFF	TGTGCCAGCAGTGCAGGTTATGAAAAACTGTTTTTT
TRBV7-3	TRBJ2-2	-	-	CASTSPNTGELFF	TGTGCCAGCACTAGCCCGAACACCGGGGAGCTGTTTTTT
TRBV19	TRBJ1-1	-	-	CASSINARTEAFF	TGTGCCAGTAGTATAAACGCGAGGACTGAAGCTTTCTTT
TRBV11-3	TRBJ2-5	-	-	CARNYRWYQETQYF	TGTGCCAGAAACTACCGTTGGTACCAAGAGACCCAGTACTTC
TRBV19	TRBJ1-1	-	once	CASSFNLNTEAFF	TGTGCCAGTAGTTTCAACCTAAACACTGAAGCTTTCTTT
TRBV28	TRBJ2-7	-	once	CASSFNSLHEQYF	TGTGCCAGCAGTTTCAACTCGCTACACGAGCAGTACTTC
TRBV11-2	TRBJ2-1	-	-	CASSSLWRDEQFF	TGTGCCAGCAGCTCTCTGTGGCGGGATGAGCAGTTCTTC
TRBV30	TRBJ1-4	-	-	CAWSVGGKGVKLFF	TGTGCCTGGAGTGTCGGAGGTAAAGGTGTAAAACTGTTTTTT
TRBV21-1	TRBJ1-2	-	-	CASLEDSFYGYTF	TGTGCCAGCCTGGAGGACAGTTTCTATGGCTACACCTTC
TRBV30	TRBJ2-6	-	-	CAWGPPSSGANVLTF	TGTGCCTGGGGTCCACCGAGCTCTGGGGCCAACGTCCTGACTTTC
TRBV6-5	TRBJ1-5	-	-	CASSYGRGNQPQHF	TGTGCCAGCAGTTACGGGAGGGGGAATCAGCCCCAGCATTTT
TRBV13	TRBJ2-7	-	once	CASSPPRGEQYF	TGTGCCAGCAGCCCCCCCAGGGGCGAGCAGTACTTC
TRBV4-1	TRBJ2-7	-	-	CASSQDRFSSYEQYF	TGCGCCAGCAGCCAAGATCGTTTTAGCTCCTACGAGCAGTACTTC
TRBV5-1	TRBJ2-7	-	once	CASSPSRGGRYEQYF	TGCGCCAGCAGCCCCTCCCGAGGGGGAAGGTACGAGCAGTACTTC
TRBV19	TRBJ2-1	TRBD2	-	CASRVGREGRDEQFF	TGTGCCAGTAGGGTAGGTCGGGAGGGCCGGGATGAGCAGTTCTTC
TRBV19	TRBJ2-1	TRBD2	once	CASRLAGQSYNEQFF	TGTGCCAGTAGACTAGCGGGACAGAGCTACAATGAGCAGTTCTTC
TRBV19	TRBJ2-3	TRBD1	-	CASNPGTGGTDTQYF	TGTGCCAGTAACCCCGGGACAGGGGGTACAGATACGCAGTATTTT
TRBV7-8	TRBJ2-1	TRBD2	-	CASSLHPGGPDEQFF	TGTGCCAGCAGCTTACATCCGGGAGGGCCTGATGAGCAGTTCTTC
TRBV7-6	TRBJ2-2	-	once	CASSSEGIGELFF	TGTGCCAGCAGCTCGGAGGGGATCGGGGAGCTGTTTTTT
TRBV19	TRBJ2-7	-	-	CASSPLVATEAHEQYF	TGTGCCAGTAGCCCCCTCGTGGCGACCGAGGCCCACGAGCAGTACTTC
TRBV4-1	TRBJ2-6	-	-	CASSRGSGANVLTF	TGCGCCAGCAGCAGGGGTTCTGGGGCCAACGTCCTGACTTTC
TRBV6-1	TRBJ2-4	-	-	CASSEHIAPGNIQYF	TGTGCCAGCAGTGAACATATAGCCCCGGGGAACATTCAGTACTTC
TRBV6-5	TRBJ2-7	TRBD1	once	CASSSNQGTDPEYF	TGTGCCAGCAGTTCCAATCAAGGGACAGACCCTGAGTACTTC
TRBV28	TRBJ2-5	TRBD2	-	CASSSLGLAEETQYF	TGTGCCAGCAGTTCGTTGGGACTAGCGGAAGAGACCCAGTACTTC
TRBV14	TRBJ2-7	TRBD1	once	CASSDRAFDEQYF	TGTGCCAGCAGCGACAGGGCGTTCGACGAGCAGTACTTC
TRBV14	TRBJ1-5	TRBD1	-	CASSQGTGGQPQHF	TGTGCCAGCAGCCAAGGGACAGGGGGTCAGCCCCAGCATTTT
TRBV5-1	TRBJ2-2	-	-	CASSLPEPRVMDTGELFF	TGCGCCAGCAGCCTCCCTGAACCACGGGTAATGGACACCGGGGAGCTGTTTTTT
TRBV19	TRBJ2-2	TRBD1	-	CASTAGTGSATGELFF	TGTGCCAGTACCGCAGGGACAGGGTCTGCCACCGGGGAGCTGTTTTTT
TRBV7-6	TRBJ1-1	-	-	CASSRGNTEAFF	TGTGCCAGCAGCAGGGGCAACACTGAAGCTTTCTTT
TRBV7-6	TRBJ2-3	-	once	CASSLAFPGDTQYF	TGTGCCAGCAGCTTAGCCTTCCCCGGGGATACGCAGTATTTT
TRBV30	TRBJ1-5	-	-	CAWSSLNSNQPQHF	TGTGCCTGGAGTAGCTTGAATAGCAATCAGCCCCAGCATTTT
TRBV5-5	TRBJ2-2	-	-	CASSLYGSNTGELFF	TGTGCCAGCAGCTTGTACGGTTCGAACACCGGGGAGCTGTTTTTT
TRBV28	TRBJ1-5	TRBD1	-	CASSLLTTGYQPQHF	TGTGCCAGCAGTTTACTCACGACAGGGTATCAGCCCCAGCATTTT
TRBV6-6	TRBJ1-6	-	-	CASSLDSSYNSPLHF	TGTGCCAGCAGCCTGGACTCTTCCTATAATTCACCCCTCCACTTT
TRBV28	TRBJ2-1	TRBD2	once	CATRAGGSYNEQFF	TGTGCCACCAGAGCGGGGGGTTCCTACAATGAGCAGTTCTTC
TRBV7-6	TRBJ2-7	-	-	CASSLSGTGYEQYF	TGTGCCAGCAGCTTATCTGGGACTGGCTACGAGCAGTACTTC
TRBV12-3/TRBV12-4	TRBJ1-5	-	-	CASTSGDQPQHF	TGTGCCAGCACCTCGGGGGACCAGCCCCAGCATTTT
TRBV28	TRBJ2-3	TRBD1	-	CASLTRGTDTQYF	TGTGCCAGCCTCACCAGGGGGACAGATACGCAGTATTTT
TRBV28	TRBJ1-1	-	once	CASPLLGGGNTEAFF	TGTGCCAGCCCACTTTTGGGGGGGGGAAACACTGAAGCTTTCTTT
TRBV28	TRBJ2-7	-	few	CASSWASYEQYF	TGTGCCAGCAGTTGGGCATCCTACGAGCAGTACTTC
TRBV28	TRBJ1-5	-	once	CASSSTGFGQPQHF	TGTGCCAGCAGTTCAACAGGGTTCGGACAGCCCCAGCATTTT
TRBV5-8	TRBJ2-3	-	-	CASSLTQDTQYF	TGTGCCAGCAGCTTAACCCAGGATACGCAGTATTTT
TRBV19	TRBJ2-3	-	-	CASSRSVAGRTGPDTQYF	TGTGCCAGTAGTAGGTCGGTCGCGGGACGGACGGGTCCTGATACGCAGTATTTT
TRBV6-1	TRBJ1-1	-	-	CASSEWGGGMNTEAFF	TGTGCCAGCAGTGAGTGGGGGGGCGGCATGAACACTGAAGCTTTCTTT
TRBV5-4	TRBJ2-1	TRBD1	-	CASRFRDRSYNEQFF	TGTGCCAGCAGATTCCGGGACAGGTCCTACAATGAGCAGTTCTTC
TRBV18	TRBJ2-7	-	few	CASSPPGAREQYF	TGTGCCAGCTCACCACCGGGGGCGCGCGAGCAGTACTTC
TRBV15	TRBJ1-3	-	few	CATSRDYRVAGNTIYF	TGTGCCACCAGCAGAGATTACAGGGTGGCGGGAAACACCATATATTTT
TRBV6-1	TRBJ2-3	TRBD1	few	CASSDSAGGPDTQYF	TGTGCCAGCAGTGATTCGGCAGGGGGCCCAGATACGCAGTATTTT
TRBV5-1	TRBJ2-7	-	-	CASSSRGNYEQYF	TGCGCCAGCAGCTCTCGTGGCAACTACGAGCAGTACTTC
TRBV24-1	TRBJ2-1	TRBD2	-	CAVSGTSGSRHNEQFF	TGTGCCGTCTCCGGGACTAGCGGGAGTCGACACAATGAGCAGTTCTTC